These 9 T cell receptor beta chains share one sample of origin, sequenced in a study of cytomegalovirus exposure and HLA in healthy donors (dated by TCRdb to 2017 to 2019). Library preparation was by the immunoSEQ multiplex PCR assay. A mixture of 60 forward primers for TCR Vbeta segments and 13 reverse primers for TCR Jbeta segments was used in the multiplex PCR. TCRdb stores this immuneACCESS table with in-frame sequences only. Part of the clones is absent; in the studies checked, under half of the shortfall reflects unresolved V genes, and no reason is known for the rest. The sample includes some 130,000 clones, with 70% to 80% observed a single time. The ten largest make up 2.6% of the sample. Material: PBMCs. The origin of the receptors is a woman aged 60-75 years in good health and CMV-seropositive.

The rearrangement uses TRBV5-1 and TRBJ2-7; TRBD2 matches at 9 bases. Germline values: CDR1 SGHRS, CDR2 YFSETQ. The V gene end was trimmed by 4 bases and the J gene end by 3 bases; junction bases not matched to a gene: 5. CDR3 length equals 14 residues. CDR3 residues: CASSSSTSGYEQYF. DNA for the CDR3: TGCGCCAGCAGCAGCTCGACTAGCGGCTACGAGCAGTACTTC.

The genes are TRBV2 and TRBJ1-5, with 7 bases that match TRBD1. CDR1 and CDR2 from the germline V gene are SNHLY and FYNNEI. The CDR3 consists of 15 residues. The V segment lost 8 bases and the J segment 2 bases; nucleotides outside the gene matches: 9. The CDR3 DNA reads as TGTGCCAGCGCTAGACAGGGCAACGGCAATCAGCCCCAGCATTTT. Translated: CASARQGNGNQPQHF.

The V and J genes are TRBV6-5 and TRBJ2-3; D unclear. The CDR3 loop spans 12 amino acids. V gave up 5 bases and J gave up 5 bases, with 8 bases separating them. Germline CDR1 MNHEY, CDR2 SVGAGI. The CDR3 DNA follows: TGTGCCAGCAGTCAATCAGAAGATACGCAGTATTTT. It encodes CASSQSEDTQYF.

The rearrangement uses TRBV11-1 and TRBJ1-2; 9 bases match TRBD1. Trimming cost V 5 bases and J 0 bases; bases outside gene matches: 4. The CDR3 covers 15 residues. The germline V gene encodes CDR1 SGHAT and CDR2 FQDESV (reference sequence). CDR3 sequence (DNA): TGTGCCAGCAGCGCTAGACAGGGGGCTAACTATGGCTACACCTTC. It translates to CASSARQGANYGYTF.

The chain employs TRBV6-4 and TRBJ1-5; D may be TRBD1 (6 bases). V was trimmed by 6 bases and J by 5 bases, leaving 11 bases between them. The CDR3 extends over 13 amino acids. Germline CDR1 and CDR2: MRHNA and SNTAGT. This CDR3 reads CASSVGGDQPQHF. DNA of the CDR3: TGTGCCAGCAGCGTTGGGGGCGATCAGCCCCAGCATTTT.

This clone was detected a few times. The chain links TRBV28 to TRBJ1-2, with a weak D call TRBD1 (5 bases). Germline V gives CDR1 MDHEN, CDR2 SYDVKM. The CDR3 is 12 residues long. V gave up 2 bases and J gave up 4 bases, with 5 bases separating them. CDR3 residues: CASSLRGYGYTF. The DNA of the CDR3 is TGTGCCAGCAGTTTAAGGGGCTATGGCTACACCTTC.

CDR3 protein: CASSLEASGGSEQYF. CDR3 in DNA: TGCGCCAGCAGCTTGGAAGCTAGCGGGGGAAGTGAGCAGTACTTC. The chain links TRBV5-1 to TRBJ2-7; TRBD2 matches 10 bases. V lost 0 bases to trimming and J lost 7 bases; unmatched junction nucleotides: 7. There are 15 residues in the CDR3. Germline loops: CDR1 SGHRS, CDR2 YFSETQ.

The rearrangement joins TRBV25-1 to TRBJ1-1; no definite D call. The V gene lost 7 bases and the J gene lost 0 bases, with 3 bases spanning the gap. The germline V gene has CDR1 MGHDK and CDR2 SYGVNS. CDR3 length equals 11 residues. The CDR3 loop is CASTLNTEAFF. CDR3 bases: TGTGCCAGCACCTTGAACACTGAAGCTTTCTTT.

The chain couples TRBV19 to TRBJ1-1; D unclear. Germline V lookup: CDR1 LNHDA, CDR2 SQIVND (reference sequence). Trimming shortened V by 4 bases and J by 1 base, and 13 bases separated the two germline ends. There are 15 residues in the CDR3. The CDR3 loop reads CASSTQSLRNTEAFF. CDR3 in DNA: TGTGCCAGTAGTACACAGTCGTTGAGGAACACTGAAGCTTTCTTT.